This T cell receptor (beta chain) was obtained from a study of T cell responses to AZD1222 COVID-19 vaccine. Sequencing was performed with immunoSEQ multiplex PCR; in TCRdb, only in-frame clones are kept and a portion is missing. This repertoire shows 100,000 to 150,000 clones, roughly 85% found once; its top ten account for about 4.4%. The CDR3 has 15 residues. Germline loops: CDR1 SGHTA, CDR2 FQGNSA. Trimming shortened V by 5 bases and J by 4 bases, and 17 bases separated the two germline ends. The material sequenced was peripheral blood, taken 28 days after the second AZD1222 dose. The chain couples TRBV7-2 to TRBJ1-1, with D hard to call. This TCR was sampled from an adult who received the AZD1222 COVID-19 vaccine. The CDR3 DNA reads as TGTGCCAGCAGCGCCCAAAGCCTGGGAGGCACTGAAGCTTTCTTT. It codes for CASSAQSLGGTEAFF. Filled out from reference TRBV7-2 and TRBJ1-1, the complete variable domain reads GAGVSQSPSNKVTEKGKDVELRCDPISGHTALYWYRQSLGQGLEFLIYFQGNSAPDKSGLPSDRFSAERTGGSVSTLTIQRTQQEDSAVYLCASSAQSLGGTEAFFGQGTRLTVV.